These 14 T cell receptor beta chains came from one sample sequenced in a study of cytomegalovirus exposure and HLA in healthy donors. PCR involved 60 Vbeta and 13 Jbeta primers. Produced via immunoSEQ multiplex PCR; TCRdb's table is partial and in-frame only. The table shows under 300,000 clones, with over 70% occurring only once. The sample was PBMCs. The receptors were gathered from a woman in her fifties or sixties in good health and CMV-seropositive.

This chain uses TRBV6-5 with TRBJ2-5, with 7 bases aligning to TRBD2. Near its end, the DNA agrees better with TRBJ2-7, so the J call may be wrong. The CDR3 contains 15 residues. Germline CDR1 is MNHEY and CDR2 is SVGAGI. DNA for the CDR3: TGTGCCAGCACCTCCGGGAGGATGGGCCGCTACGAGCAGTACTTC. Residues: CASTSGRMGRYEQYF.

This clone was found once. CDR3 amino acids: CASSRPDGGVQYF. The CDR3 coding sequence is TGTGCCAGCAGCCGCCCGGACGGAGGGGTGCAGTACTTC. This chain connects TRBV5-6 to TRBJ2-7, with TRBD2 as a possible D gene (6 bases). Trimming removed 4 bases from V and 9 bases from J, with 17 bases in between. The CDR3 spans 13 residues. Germline assignment: CDR1 SGHDT and CDR2 YYEEEE.

The chain joins TRBV28 to TRBJ1-5, with TRBD1 as a possible D gene (6 bases). The V and J ends lost 3 bases and 2 bases respectively, with 14 bases between them. Germline assignment: CDR1 MDHEN and CDR2 SYDVKM. CDR3 length: 16 amino acids. The CDR3: CASSFYRAVGNQPQHF. The CDR3 DNA reads as TGTGCCAGCAGTTTTTACAGGGCGGTAGGCAATCAGCCCCAGCATTTT.

The chain uses TRBV30 and TRBJ1-2; TRBD1 matches at 7 bases. V shed 5 bases and J 2 bases; nucleotides not matched to a gene: 8. Germline V lookup: CDR1 GTSNPN, CDR2 SVGIG (reference sequence). The CDR3 is 14 residues long. The CDR3 here is CAWASTGVNYGYTF. CDR3 coding DNA: TGTGCCTGGGCTTCAACAGGGGTCAACTATGGCTACACCTTC.

The V and J genes are TRBV14 and TRBJ2-1; D might be TRBD2 (6 bases). Trimming shortened V by 4 bases and J by 9 bases, and 7 bases separated the two germline ends. CDR3 length: 11 residues. Germline lookup yields CDR1 SGHDN and CDR2 FVKESK. The CDR3 coding sequence is TGTGCCAGCAGCCTGCGGGGTGAGCAGTTCTTC. Amino acids: CASSLRGEQFF.

CDR3 loop: CASSLPLRGRAEQYF. CDR3 DNA: TGTGCCAGCAGTTTACCCCTGAGGGGGCGGGCCGAGCAGTACTTC. The V gene is TRBV28, the J gene TRBJ2-5, with 7 bases aligning to TRBD1. The J call may be wrong; the DNA end is better matched by TRBJ2-7. Germline V CDR1 and CDR2: MDHEN, SYDVKM. The CDR3 has 15 residues.

Written as DNA, the CDR3 is TGTGCCAGCAGCGTAGATACAGGCTCTGGAAACACCATATATTTT. Translation: CASSVDTGSGNTIYF. The chain has TRBV9 and TRBJ1-3, with D possibly matching TRBD1 (5 bases). V was cut by 0 bases and J by 0 bases, with 7 bases left in between. The CDR3 has 15 residues. CDR1 is SGDLS and CDR2 is YYNGEE in the germline V gene.

The J gene is TRBJ2-3, the V gene TRBV19, with D possibly being TRBD2 (6 bases). Per the germline V gene, CDR1 is LNHDA and CDR2 is SQIVND (reference sequence). This CDR3 is 16 amino acids long. Trimming removed 6 bases at V and 2 bases at J, with 18 bases between. CDR3 region: CASRPGGSGNTDTQYF. The DNA for the CDR3 is TGTGCCAGTAGGCCCGGGGGAAGCGGAAACACAGATACGCAGTATTTT.

This clone appeared a few times. This chain connects TRBV28 to TRBJ1-2; D is uncertain. This CDR3 has 12 amino acids. Per germline, CDR1 MDHEN and CDR2 SYDVKM. Trimming removed 5 bases at V and 6 bases at J, with 10 bases between. The CDR3 reads CASSPLTDGYTF. The CDR3 DNA reads as TGTGCCAGCAGTCCCCTAACAGATGGCTACACCTTC.

As to this clone: The identical CDR3 is also encoded by other nucleotide sequences in the sample. This chain joins TRBV4-2 and TRBJ2-1; 7 nucleotides line up with TRBD2. The CDR3 consists of 16 residues. V gave up 0 bases and J gave up 0 bases; unmatched junction bases: 2. Germline-derived CDR1 and CDR2 are LGHNA and YNFKEQ. The CDR3 DNA reads as TGTGCCAGCAGCCAAGAGCGGGGGAGCTCCTACAATGAGCAGTTCTTC. It codes for CASSQERGSSYNEQFF.

DNA of the CDR3: TGTGCCATCAGTGGGCAGGGGAATGAAGCTTTCTTT. The encoded protein is CAISGQGNEAFF. The chain uses TRBV10-3 and TRBJ1-1; D possibly corresponds to TRBD1 (6 bases). The V end lost 4 bases, the J end lost 7 bases, and 10 bases lay between the germline ends. CDR1 and CDR2 (germline): ENHRY, SYGVKD. CDR3 length equals 12 residues.

This clone was counted a few times. This rearrangement joins TRBV2 to TRBJ2-2, with 10 bases fitting TRBD1. The CDR3 sequence is 14 residues long. CDR1 and CDR2 (germline): SNHLY, FYNNEI. With 5 bases clipped from V and 4 bases from J, the junction kept 1 base outside the gene matches. CDR3 loop: CASSRDRGTGELFF. CDR3 nucleotides: TGTGCCAGCAGTAGGGACAGGGGCACCGGGGAGCTGTTTTTT. Full variable domain (outside the CDR3, taken from reference TRBV2 and TRBJ2-2): EPEVTQTPSHQVTQMGQEVILRCVPISNHLYFYWYRQILGQKVEFLVSFYNNEISEKSEIFDDQFSVERPDGSNFTLKIRSTKLEDSAMYFCASSRDRGTGELFFGEGSRLTVL.

This sequence joins TRBV9 and TRBJ2-5, with D maybe TRBD1 (7 bases). The CDR3 runs 16 residues. Trimming pared 4 bases from V and 5 bases from J, leaving 21 bases between. Germline lookup yields CDR1 SGDLS and CDR2 YYNGEE. The CDR3 DNA sequence: TGTGCCAGCAGCCCAGGGGGGACAGTGGTGGGGGAGACCCAGTACTTC. This sequence encodes CASSPGGTVVGETQYF.

This clone was counted between two and nine times. The chain links TRBV5-1 to TRBJ2-5; 12 bases fit TRBD2. The CDR3 sequence is 15 residues long. Germline V CDR1 and CDR2: SGHRS, YFSETQ. V lost 4 bases, J lost 5 bases, and 6 bases stayed unmatched. CDR3 DNA sequence: TGCGCCAGCAGCATACTAGCGGGAGGTTTGGAGACCCAGTACTTC. Residues: CASSILAGGLETQYF.